Listed below are T cell receptor beta chains from one sample, sequenced in a study of cytotoxic CD8 clonotypes in ibrutinib-treated CLL. The table came from immunoSEQ multiplex PCR; TCRdb's copy has only in-frame clones and leaves some out. The data show approximately 60,000 clones, with 50% to 65% seen just once and roughly a quarter held by the top ten. Sequences were derived from PBMCs, sampled at disease progression, from a patient treated with ibrutinib. Source of these receptors: a human donor with chronic lymphocytic leukemia. CDR3s include the opening cysteine and the closing phenylalanine or tryptophan. The D gene is left open where the match is weak. Size values are once, few and many counts, or a class for expanded clones, and some rows have none.

D	size	J	V	CDR3	DNA
NA	few	TRBJ1-2	TRBV10-3	CAISPQQGGASGGYTF	TGTGCCATCAGTCCCCAGCAGGGCGGCGCCAGTGGGGGCTACACCTTC
NA	NA	TRBJ2-3	TRBV30	CAWSVGLLAGTDTQYF	TGTGCCTGGAGTGTAGGGCTGCTCGCGGGCACAGATACGCAGTATTTT
NA	NA	TRBJ2-3	TRBV9	CASSAFTDTQYF	TGTGCCAGCAGCGCCTTCACAGATACGCAGTATTTT
NA	few	TRBJ2-5	TRBV7-2	CASSLVAAGETQYF	TGTGCCAGCAGCTTAGTGGCCGCGGGAGAGACCCAGTACTTC
TRBD1	NA	TRBJ1-6	TRBV5-1	CASKPGQGNSPLHF	TGCGCCAGCAAACCGGGACAGGGGAATTCACCCCTCCACTTT
NA	NA	TRBJ1-5	TRBV2	CASSPRTHQPQHF	TGTGCCAGCAGCCCCAGGACCCATCAGCCCCAGCATTTT
NA	NA	TRBJ2-7	TRBV5-4	CASSLIGAGEQYF	TGTGCCAGCAGCTTGATAGGGGCTGGCGAGCAGTACTTC
NA	NA	TRBJ1-5	TRBV18	CASSAMNSNQPQHF	TGTGCCAGCTCAGCTATGAATAGCAATCAGCCCCAGCATTTT
NA	few	TRBJ2-7	TRBV5-1	CASSDSHYEQYF	TGCGCCAGCAGTGACAGCCACTACGAGCAGTACTTC
TRBD1	few	TRBJ2-5	TRBV5-1	CASSSGQGQETQYF	TGCGCCAGCAGCTCAGGACAGGGCCAAGAGACCCAGTACTTC
TRBD1	few	TRBJ2-5	TRBV12-5	CASGPRDREETQYF	TGTGCTAGTGGTCCCAGGGACAGAGAAGAGACCCAGTACTTC
NA	NA	TRBJ2-1	TRBV18	CASSERQVRQFF	TGTGCCAGCTCAGAACGACAGGTTAGGCAGTTCTTC
NA	NA	TRBJ1-6	TRBV15	CATSSRDMSPLHF	TGTGCCACCAGCAGCCGGGACATGTCACCCCTCCACTTT
TRBD1	NA	TRBJ1-6	TRBV9	CASSEGAFHSPLHF	TGTGCCAGCAGCGAGGGGGCATTCCATTCACCCCTCCACTTT
TRBD2	few	TRBJ2-1	TRBV19	CASSRLAGVYEQFF	TGTGCCAGTTCGAGACTAGCGGGAGTGTATGAGCAGTTCTTC
NA	NA	TRBJ2-2	TRBV27	CASSLLLPGAIANTGELFF	TGTGCCAGCAGTTTATTGCTCCCTGGCGCAATCGCGAACACCGGGGAGCTGTTTTTT
NA	NA	TRBJ2-4	TRBV7-2	CASSLEIAKNIQYF	TGTGCCAGCAGCTTAGAGATAGCCAAAAACATTCAGTACTTC
TRBD1	NA	TRBJ1-5	TRBV6-5	CASRPGQAFNQPQHF	TGTGCCAGCAGGCCGGGACAGGCGTTCAATCAGCCCCAGCATTTT
NA	NA	TRBJ2-1	TRBV18	CASSFTGYNEQFF	TGTGCCAGCTCCTTCACCGGCTACAATGAGCAGTTCTTC
NA	NA	TRBJ2-2	TRBV7-2	CASSLALTGYQVTGELFF	TGTGCCAGCAGCTTAGCCCTTACAGGGTATCAGGTCACCGGGGAGCTGTTTTTT
NA	few	TRBJ1-1	TRBV9	CASSVVEVERAFF	TGTGCCAGCAGCGTAGTTGAGGTCGAGCGAGCTTTCTTT
NA	few	TRBJ2-5	TRBV4-2	CASSQGITGMRPQYF	TGTGCCAGCAGCCAAGGCATAACGGGTATGCGGCCCCAGTACTTC
NA	few	TRBJ1-1	TRBV28	CASGLYTEAFF	TGTGCCAGCGGGCTTTACACTGAAGCTTTCTTT
TRBD2	NA	TRBJ2-3	TRBV7-9	CASSRSGEGDTQYF	TGTGCCAGCAGTCGCAGCGGGGAAGGAGATACGCAGTATTTT